This T cell receptor beta chain originates from a study of blood T cell repertoires in COVID-19. About the study: Acute-phase and convalescent COVID-19 samples originated in the United States, Italy and Spain. The cDNA or gDNA used as material had been derived from T cells, B-cell-depleted T cells, or PBMCs.

CDR3 length equals 14 residues. Germline lookup yields CDR1 WNHNN and CDR2 SYGVQD (reference sequence). Trimming cost V 2 bases and J 3 bases, with 10 bases left between them. The authors' processing: Estimation of nucleated cell counts relied on the amplification of reference gene primers. The assay was immunoSEQ multiplex PCR, and TCRdb's table has in-frame clones only and misses some. V and J calls and clone size are copied from that table; D and trimming were computed from the DNA. The sample yields about 170,000 clones, about 87% seen once. The sequence was collected from a young man with active or convalescent COVID-19. The chain uses TRBV10-1 and TRBJ1-1; D call uncertain. The sequencing sample was made of peripheral blood. The CDR3 sequence is CASSEADGYTEAFF. The CDR3 nucleotides read TGCGCCAGCAGTGAGGCCGACGGGTACACTGAAGCTTTCTTT.